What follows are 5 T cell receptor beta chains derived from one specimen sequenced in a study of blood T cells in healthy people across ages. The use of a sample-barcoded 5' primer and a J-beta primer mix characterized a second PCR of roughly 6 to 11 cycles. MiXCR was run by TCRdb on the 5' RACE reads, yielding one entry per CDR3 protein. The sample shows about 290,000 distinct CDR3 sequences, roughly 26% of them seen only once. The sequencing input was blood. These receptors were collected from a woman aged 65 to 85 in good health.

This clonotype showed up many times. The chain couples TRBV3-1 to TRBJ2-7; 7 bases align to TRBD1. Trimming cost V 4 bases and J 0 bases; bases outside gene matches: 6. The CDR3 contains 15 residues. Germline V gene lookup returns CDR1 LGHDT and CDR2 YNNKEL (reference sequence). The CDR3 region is CASSRRTGVSYEQYF. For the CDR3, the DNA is TGTGCCAGCAGCCGCAGAACAGGGGTCTCCTACGAGCAGTACTTC.

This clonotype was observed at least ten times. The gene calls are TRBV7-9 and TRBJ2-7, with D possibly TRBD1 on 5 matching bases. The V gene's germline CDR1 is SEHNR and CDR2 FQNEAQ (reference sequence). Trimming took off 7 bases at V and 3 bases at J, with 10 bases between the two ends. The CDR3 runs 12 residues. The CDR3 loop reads CASTDSHYEQYF. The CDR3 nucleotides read TGTGCCAGCACCGACAGCCACTACGAGCAGTACTTC.

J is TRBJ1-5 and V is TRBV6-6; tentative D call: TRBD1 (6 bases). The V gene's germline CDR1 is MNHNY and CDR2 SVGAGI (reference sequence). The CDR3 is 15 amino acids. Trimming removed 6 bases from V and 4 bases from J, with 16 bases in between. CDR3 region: CASSSAQGGNQPQHF. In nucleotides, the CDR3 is TGTGCCAGCAGCAGTGCACAGGGTGGAAATCAGCCCCAGCATTTT.

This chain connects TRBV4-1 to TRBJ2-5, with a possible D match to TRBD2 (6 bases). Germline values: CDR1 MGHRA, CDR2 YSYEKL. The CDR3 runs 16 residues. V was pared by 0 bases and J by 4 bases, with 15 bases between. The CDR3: CASSQEGTADGETQYF. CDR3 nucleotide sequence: TGCGCCAGCAGCCAAGAGGGGACTGCTGACGGAGAGACCCAGTACTTC.

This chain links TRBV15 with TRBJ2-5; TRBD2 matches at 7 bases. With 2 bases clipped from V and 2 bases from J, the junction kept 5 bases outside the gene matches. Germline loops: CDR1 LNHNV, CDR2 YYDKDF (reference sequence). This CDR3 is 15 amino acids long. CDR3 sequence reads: CATSRSAGEQETQYF. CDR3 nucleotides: TGTGCCACCAGCAGATCGGCGGGAGAACAAGAGACCCAGTACTTC.